These 12 T cell receptor beta chains share one sample of origin, sequenced in a study of blood T cell repertoires in COVID-19. Method: immunoSEQ multiplex PCR; TCRdb's copy keeps in-frame clones and lacks some. The sample lists roughly 250,000 clones, about nine tenths occurring once. Sequencing was carried out using peripheral blood. The receptors were sampled from a woman in her 40s with acute or convalescent COVID-19.

In DNA form, the CDR3 reads TGTGCCAGCAGTGGGTCAGGGGCCCACTCCTACAATGAGCAGTTCTTC. Translation: CASSGSGAHSYNEQFF. The V call is TRBV11-3, the J call TRBJ2-1, with a possible D match to TRBD1 (6 bases). V was trimmed by 6 bases and J by 0 bases, leaving 15 bases between them. The germline V gene has CDR1 SGHNT and CDR2 YENEEA. This CDR3 contains 16 residues.

V usage is TRBV4-1 and J usage is TRBJ1-2; D remains ambiguous. Trimming left V 1 base short and J 2 bases short, with 11 bases between. The V gene's germline CDR1 is MGHRA and CDR2 YSYEKL. The CDR3 extends over 15 amino acids. The CDR3 reads CASSQGGSLNYGYTF. As DNA, the CDR3 is TGCGCCAGCAGCCAAGGCGGTTCCCTGAACTATGGCTACACCTTC.

The DNA of the CDR3 is TGTGCCAGTAGGGCCCTCGAGCGGCGGAGTGAAGCTTTCTTT. Translation gives CASRALERRSEAFF. This chain connects TRBV19 to TRBJ1-1; D is uncertain. Germline V gives CDR1 LNHDA, CDR2 SQIVND (reference sequence). This CDR3 region has 14 residues. V lost 6 bases, J lost 7 bases, and 18 bases lay in between.

This clone was recorded once. The chain combines TRBV5-6 with TRBJ2-7, with D possibly matching TRBD2 (5 bases). The CDR3 runs to 11 residues. Germline V gene sequence: CDR1 SGHDT, CDR2 YYEEEE. The ends were cut back, 3 bases at V and 5 bases at J, with 6 bases in the middle. CDR3 bases: TGTGCCAGCAGCTGGGGAGACGAGCAGTACGTC. Amino acid sequence: CASSWGDEQYV.

This clone was recorded a few times. The V call is TRBV4-2, the J call TRBJ1-2, with D perhaps matching TRBD1 (6 bases). V was clipped by 1 base and J by 10 bases, with 16 bases between them. The germline CDR1 and CDR2 sequences are LGHNA and YNFKEQ. This CDR3 spans 14 amino acids. The CDR3 bases are TGTGCCAGCAGCCAAGTAGGGGACAATCTCGTCTACACCTTC. Its translation: CASSQVGDNLVYTF.

The rearrangement links TRBV2 to TRBJ1-1, with D perhaps TRBD1 (6 bases). V gave up 8 bases and J gave up 0 bases, with 10 bases separating them. Germline loops: CDR1 SNHLY, CDR2 FYNNEI. This CDR3 is built from 13 residues. The CDR3 loop is CASSDSLNTEAFF. CDR3 in DNA: TGTGCCAGCTCGGACAGCTTGAACACTGAAGCTTTCTTT.

CDR3 nucleotides: TGTGCCAGCAGCTTAGGTGGGGGGGGGTCTTTTCGAGAGACCCAGTACTTC. Its translation is CASSLGGGGSFRETQYF. This rearrangement joins TRBV7-8 to TRBJ2-5, with 7 bases fitting TRBD2. The CDR3 has 17 amino acids. Per the germline V gene, CDR1 is SGHVS and CDR2 is FQNEAQ. V trimming: 1 base; J trimming: 4 bases; junction bases outside the gene matches: 12.

The rearrangement joins TRBV7-8 to TRBJ1-2, with 10 bases lining up with TRBD1. The germline V gene encodes CDR1 SGHVS and CDR2 FQNEAQ. The CDR3 totals 14 residues. Trimming removed 5 bases from V and 7 bases from J; junction bases left unmatched: 7. CDR3 DNA sequence: TGTGCCAGCAGCGCTGGACAGGGGGGTTTTGGCTACACCTTC. This gives the protein CASSAGQGGFGYTF.

The gene calls are TRBV5-1 and TRBJ2-5; TRBD1 agrees at 7 bases. This CDR3 has 13 amino acids. J lost 3 bases, V lost 6 bases, and 5 bases had no gene match. Looked up from germline, CDR1 is SGHRS and CDR2 is YFSETQ. The chain's CDR3 is CASTLTGEETQYF. The CDR3 DNA sequence: TGCGCCAGCACTCTAACAGGGGAAGAGACCCAGTACTTC.

The chain employs TRBV9 and TRBJ2-2, with 13 bases aligning to TRBD2. The germline CDR1 and CDR2 sequences are SGDLS and YYNGEE. After removal of 2 bases from V and 0 bases from J, the junction contained 1 base not matched to a gene. The CDR3 contains 17 residues. The CDR3 is CASSVTSGGANTGELFF. DNA of the CDR3: TGTGCCAGCAGCGTTACTAGCGGGGGGGCGAACACCGGGGAGCTGTTTTTT.

The chain uses TRBV4-1 and TRBJ1-5; D is ambiguous. In germline, CDR1 is MGHRA, CDR2 YSYEKL. V was trimmed by 0 bases and J by 3 bases, leaving 9 bases between them. The CDR3 consists of 15 residues. The CDR3 sequence is CASSQDAVTNQPQHF. DNA of the CDR3: TGCGCCAGCAGCCAAGATGCGGTGACCAATCAGCCCCAGCATTTT.

The count of this clone is one. The chain links TRBV5-4 to TRBJ2-1; 10 bases agree with TRBD2. The CDR3 length is 15 residues. The ends lost 0 bases at V and 4 bases at J; junction bases unmatched: 1. The germline CDR1 and CDR2 sequences are SGHNT and YYREEE (reference sequence). The CDR3 DNA reads as TGTGCCAGCAGCTTGGGAGCGGGGGGGTACAATGAGCAGTTCTTC. As protein: CASSLGAGGYNEQFF.